This entry lists 20 T cell receptor beta chains sequenced from one sample in a study of shared clonotypes between healthy human individuals. The method was immunoSEQ multiplex PCR; TCRdb's version includes in-frame clones alone and lacks a portion of them. The sample carries roughly 1,500,000 clones, about 98% recorded once. The sample comprised naive CD4+ T cells sorted from blood. Subset given: CD45RA+ positively selected. The origin of the receptors is a man aged 30 to 39 in good health.

The chain uses TRBV5-4 and TRBJ1-4, with 11 positions matching TRBD1. Germline V CDR1 and CDR2: SGHNT, YYREEE (reference sequence). The CDR3 loop spans 15 amino acids. V lost 5 bases to trimming and J lost 8 bases; unmatched junction nucleotides: 8. The CDR3 DNA is TGTGCCAGCAGAAGAGGACAGGGGGCTTCGGAAAAACTGTTTTTT. Amino acids: CASRRGQGASEKLFF.

The CDR3 DNA reads as TGTGCCACCCTGACGGCTAGCGGAAACAATGAGCAGTTCTTC. It encodes CATLTASGNNEQFF. J is TRBJ2-1 and V is TRBV6-5, with 7 bases fitting TRBD2. The ends lost 10 bases at V and 5 bases at J; junction bases unmatched: 11. The CDR3 is 14 residues long. Germline CDR1 is MNHEY and CDR2 is SVGAGI.

This chain uses TRBV18 with TRBJ1-4, with 9 bases that match TRBD1. Germline assignment: CDR1 KGHSH and CDR2 LQKENI. This CDR3 spans 15 amino acids. The V and J ends lost 6 bases and 8 bases, in that order; junction bases with no gene match: 10. The CDR3 sequence is CASSLVQGAGEKLFF. The CDR3 coding sequence is TGTGCCAGCTCCCTTGTACAGGGGGCTGGCGAAAAACTGTTTTTT.

Comment on this clone: Other nucleotide sequences in the sample specify the same CDR3. The chain couples TRBV6-5 to TRBJ1-2, with TRBD1 matching over 7 bases. The CDR3 spans 13 residues. Losses at the gene ends were 5 bases for V and 4 bases for J; bases not matched to a gene: 4. Germline lookup yields CDR1 MNHEY and CDR2 SVGAGI. The CDR3: CASSRDRVYGYTF. The CDR3 DNA reads TGTGCCAGCAGTCGAGACAGGGTCTATGGCTACACCTTC.

The chain has TRBV16 and TRBJ2-5; maybe TRBD2 (6 bases). Per germline, CDR1 KGHSY and CDR2 FQNENV. V gave up 2 bases and J gave up 1 base, with 11 bases separating them. The CDR3 length is 15 residues. For the CDR3, the DNA is TGTGCCAGCAGCCAAGGCATAGCGGCCCAAGAGACCCAGTACTTC. Encoded protein: CASSQGIAAQETQYF.

This chain links TRBV6-6 with TRBJ2-3; D might be TRBD2 (6 bases). The CDR3 length is 16 residues. Germline-derived CDR1 and CDR2 are MNHNY and SVGAGI (reference sequence). V was pared by 8 bases and J by 4 bases, with 22 bases between. CDR3 protein: CASYLGGWESSDTQYF. The CDR3 DNA is TGTGCCAGCTACCTGGGGGGTTGGGAGTCGTCAGATACGCAGTATTTT.

This rearrangement joins TRBV29-1 to TRBJ2-7; 7 bases agree with TRBD2. V shed 2 bases, J shed 4 bases, and the junction held 2 bases outside the gene matches. The germline V gene encodes CDR1 SQVTM and CDR2 ANQGSEA. The CDR3 runs 12 residues. CDR3 sequence: CSVESGGYEQYF. The CDR3, as DNA: TGCAGCGTTGAATCGGGGGGTTACGAGCAGTACTTC.

V is TRBV2 and J is TRBJ1-2; tentatively, D is TRBD1 (5 bases). V gave up 4 bases and J gave up 5 bases, with 11 bases separating them. Germline-derived CDR1 and CDR2 are SNHLY and FYNNEI. The CDR3 has 13 residues. CDR3 loop: CASSASGGYGYTF. The CDR3 nucleotides are TGTGCCAGCAGTGCGAGCGGGGGATATGGCTACACCTTC.

V usage is TRBV5-6 and J usage is TRBJ2-1, with TRBD2 identical over 9 bases. CDR1 is SGHDT and CDR2 is YYEEEE in the germline V gene. CDR3 length: 15 residues. The V and J ends lost 4 bases and 5 bases, in that order; junction bases with no gene match: 7. The CDR3 reads CASSLTSGPNNEQFF. The CDR3 nucleotides read TGTGCCAGCAGCCTAACTAGCGGGCCTAACAATGAGCAGTTCTTC.

This chain uses TRBV10-2 with TRBJ2-1, with 12 bases identical to TRBD2. Germline V gene sequence: CDR1 WSHSY, CDR2 SAAADI. This CDR3 spans 16 amino acids. V trimming: 2 bases; J trimming: 10 bases; junction bases outside the gene matches: 9. The CDR3 DNA reads TGCGCCAGCAGTGAGGCACTAGCGGGAGGCATGGGGGAGCAGTTCTTC. Protein: CASSEALAGGMGEQFF.

The CDR3 loop is CASSQDLAGQETQYF. CDR3 nucleotides: TGTGCCAGCAGCCAAGACTTAGCGGGCCAAGAGACCCAGTACTTC. This chain joins TRBV7-2 and TRBJ2-5; TRBD2 aligns across 7 bases. The CDR3 has 15 amino acids. Germline V lookup: CDR1 SGHTA, CDR2 FQGNSA. The V and J ends lost 5 bases and 1 base, in that order; junction bases with no gene match: 7.

A single count supports this clone. The chain couples TRBV15 to TRBJ2-2; 9 bases agree with TRBD2. Germline V gene data show CDR1 as LNHNV and CDR2 as YYDKDF (reference sequence). This CDR3 spans 16 amino acids. The V segment lost 3 bases and the J segment 5 bases; nucleotides outside the gene matches: 7. CDR3 sequence reads: CATSSFSGSRTGELFF. The CDR3, as DNA: TGTGCCACCAGCAGTTTTAGCGGGAGCAGAACCGGGGAGCTGTTTTTT.

V is TRBV28 and J is TRBJ2-2; no clear D gene. The CDR3 length is 17 residues. CDR1 is MDHEN, CDR2 SYDVKM, per germline. Trimming stripped 3 bases from V and 0 bases from J, with 14 bases between. CDR3 DNA sequence: TGTGCCAGCAGTTTCTCGGACGGCCCCGCGAACACCGGGGAGCTGTTTTTT. This codes for CASSFSDGPANTGELFF.

The genes are TRBV28 and TRBJ2-7; D possibly corresponds to TRBD2 (5 bases). The V gene lost 7 bases and the J gene lost 3 bases, with 13 bases spanning the gap. The CDR3 has 13 amino acids. Germline V gene lookup returns CDR1 MDHEN and CDR2 SYDVKM. CDR3 in amino acids: CASTGQRNYEQYF. The CDR3 bases are TGTGCCAGCACGGGTCAGCGGAACTACGAGCAGTACTTC.

V and J are TRBV5-1 and TRBJ1-2, with 7 bases that match TRBD1. CDR3 length: 13 amino acids. Germline loops: CDR1 SGHRS, CDR2 YFSETQ. Trimming at V came to 4 bases and at J to 7 bases, leaving 7 bases not matched to a gene. Here the CDR3 reads CASSLIQGVGYTF. CDR3 DNA: TGCGCCAGCAGCCTCATCCAGGGGGTTGGCTACACCTTC.

The chain joins TRBV7-8 to TRBJ2-7, with a possible D match to TRBD1 (6 bases). The CDR3 is made up of 14 amino acids. V was clipped by 5 bases and J by 0 bases, with 11 bases between them. Germline V gene data show CDR1 as SGHVS and CDR2 as FQNEAQ. The CDR3 loop reads CASSPRQDSYEQYF. The DNA of the CDR3 is TGTGCCAGCAGCCCACGACAGGACTCCTACGAGCAGTACTTC.

Note on this clone: At the DNA level, this CDR3 is encoded by other sequences in the same sample as well. The chain employs TRBV28 and TRBJ2-7; the match to TRBD1 covers 10 bases. The CDR3 totals 14 residues. Germline CDR1 reads MDHEN; CDR2 reads SYDVKM. V lost 5 bases to trimming and J lost 2 bases; unmatched junction nucleotides: 3. The CDR3 region is CASSPGTGAYEQYF. The CDR3 coding sequence is TGTGCCAGCAGTCCGGGGACAGGGGCCTACGAGCAGTACTTC.

The V and J genes are TRBV6-5 and TRBJ1-3; no definite D call. V was trimmed by 6 bases and J by 7 bases, leaving 7 bases between them. The germline V gene encodes CDR1 MNHEY and CDR2 SVGAGI. The CDR3 contains 11 residues. The CDR3 here is CASSQSNTIYF. The CDR3 coding sequence is TGTGCCAGCAGCCAATCTAACACCATATATTTT.

This chain connects TRBV5-4 to TRBJ2-7; D may be TRBD2 (6 bases). Trimming took off 1 base at V and 2 bases at J, with 16 bases between the two ends. The CDR3 contains 16 residues. Germline values: CDR1 SGHNT, CDR2 YYREEE (reference sequence). CDR3 nucleotides: TGTGCCAGCAGCTTGTCCGTGGCTAGCGACACCTACGAGCAGTACTTC. It codes for CASSLSVASDTYEQYF.

The chain is built from TRBV15 and TRBJ2-3; D unresolved. The ends were cut back, 0 bases at V and 0 bases at J, with 13 bases in the middle. This CDR3 spans 17 amino acids. In germline, CDR1 is LNHNV, CDR2 YYDKDF (reference sequence). The CDR3 DNA reads as TGTGCCACCAGCAGAGAAGATAGAGGTACTAGCACAGATACGCAGTATTTT. This sequence encodes CATSREDRGTSTDTQYF.